This T cell receptor beta chain was obtained from a study of liver allograft versus peripheral blood T cells. Study details: Repertoires of T cell receptors in transplanted livers were compared with recipients' peripheral blood repertoires.

TCRdb analysed the reads with MiXCR anew, one entry per CDR3 protein. Among some 10,000 distinct CDR3 sequences listed, about 20% were seen once. This clonotype is medium-sized. Its matching antigen is unknown. This CDR3 has 14 residues. The germline CDR1 and CDR2 sequences are ENHRY and SYGVKD. Trimming took 2 bases from V and 5 from J, leaving 10 bases between them. The study's findings and limits: Liver allograft repertoires of T cell receptors reportedly diverged from peripheral blood repertoires.

This receptor was taken from a human patient who had a liver transplant. Some T cells may be the graft donor's. The chain uses TRBV10-3 and TRBJ1-5, with unresolved D. The CDR3 region is CAISERSGDQPQHF. The CDR3 DNA follows: TGTGCCATCAGTGAGCGCTCAGGTGATCAGCCCCAGCATTTT.